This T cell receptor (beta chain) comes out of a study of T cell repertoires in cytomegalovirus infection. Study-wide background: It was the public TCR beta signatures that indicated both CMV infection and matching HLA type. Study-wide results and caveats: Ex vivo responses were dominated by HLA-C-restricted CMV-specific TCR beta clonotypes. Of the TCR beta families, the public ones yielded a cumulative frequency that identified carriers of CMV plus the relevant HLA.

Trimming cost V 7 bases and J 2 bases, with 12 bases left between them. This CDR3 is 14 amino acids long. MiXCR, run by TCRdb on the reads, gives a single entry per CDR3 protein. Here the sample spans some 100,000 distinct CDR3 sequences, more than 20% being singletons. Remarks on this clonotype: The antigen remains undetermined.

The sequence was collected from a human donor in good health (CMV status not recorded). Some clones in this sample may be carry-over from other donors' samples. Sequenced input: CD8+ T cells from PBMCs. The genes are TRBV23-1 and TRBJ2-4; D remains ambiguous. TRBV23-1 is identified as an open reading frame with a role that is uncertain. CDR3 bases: TGCGCCAGCACCGCGACGGTCTCCAAAAACATTCAGTACTTC. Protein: CASTATVSKNIQYF.